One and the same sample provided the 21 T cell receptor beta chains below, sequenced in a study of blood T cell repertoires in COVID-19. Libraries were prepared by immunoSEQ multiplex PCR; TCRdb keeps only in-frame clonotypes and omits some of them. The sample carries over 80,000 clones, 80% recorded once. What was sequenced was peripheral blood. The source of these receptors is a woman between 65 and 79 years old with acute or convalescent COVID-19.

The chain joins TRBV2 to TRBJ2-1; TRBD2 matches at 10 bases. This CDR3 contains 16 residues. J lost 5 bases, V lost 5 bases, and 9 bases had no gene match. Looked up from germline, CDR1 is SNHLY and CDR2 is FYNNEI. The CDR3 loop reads CASSPFTSGTNNEQFF. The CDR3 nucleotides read TGTGCCAGCAGTCCCTTTACTAGCGGGACTAACAATGAGCAGTTCTTC.

CDR3 in amino acids: CASSAGAGETQYF. DNA for the CDR3: TGTGCCAGCAGCGCGGGGGCCGGTGAGACCCAGTACTTC. V usage is TRBV7-7 and J usage is TRBJ2-5; maybe TRBD2 (7 bases). Trimming stripped 5 bases from V and 5 bases from J, with 12 bases between. The CDR3 runs to 13 residues. Germline V gene sequence: CDR1 SSHAT, CDR2 FNYEAQ (reference sequence).

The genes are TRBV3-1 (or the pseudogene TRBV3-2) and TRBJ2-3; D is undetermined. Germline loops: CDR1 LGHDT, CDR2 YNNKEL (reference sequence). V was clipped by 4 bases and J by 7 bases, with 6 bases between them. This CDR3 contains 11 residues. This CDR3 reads CASSLDNTQYF. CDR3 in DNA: TGTGCCAGCAGCCTAGACAATACGCAGTATTTT.

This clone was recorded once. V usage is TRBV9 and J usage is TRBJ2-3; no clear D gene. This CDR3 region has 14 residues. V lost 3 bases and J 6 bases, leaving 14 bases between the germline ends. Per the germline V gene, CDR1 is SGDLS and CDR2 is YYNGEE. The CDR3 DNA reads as TGTGCCAGCAGCGCCTCTGCGGCCAGCGATACGCAGTATTTT. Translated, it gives CASSASAASDTQYF.

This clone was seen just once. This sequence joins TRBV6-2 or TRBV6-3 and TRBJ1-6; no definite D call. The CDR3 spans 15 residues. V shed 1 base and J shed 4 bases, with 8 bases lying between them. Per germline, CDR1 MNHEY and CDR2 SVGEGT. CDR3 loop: CASSYLPVYNSPLHF. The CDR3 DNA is TGTGCCAGCAGTTACTTGCCAGTATATAATTCACCCCTCCACTTT.

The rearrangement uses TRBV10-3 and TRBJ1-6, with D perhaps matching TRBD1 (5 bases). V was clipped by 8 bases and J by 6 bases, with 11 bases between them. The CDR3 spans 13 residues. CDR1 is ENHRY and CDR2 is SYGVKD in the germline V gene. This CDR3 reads CAIGQGTNSPLHF. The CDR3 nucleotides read TGTGCCATCGGGCAGGGCACTAATTCACCCCTCCACTTT.

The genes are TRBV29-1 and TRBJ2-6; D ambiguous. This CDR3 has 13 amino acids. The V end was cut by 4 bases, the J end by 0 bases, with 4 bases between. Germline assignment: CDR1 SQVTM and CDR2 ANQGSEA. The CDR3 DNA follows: TGCAGCGTTGGGCCCTCTGGGGCCAACGTCCTGACTTTC. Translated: CSVGPSGANVLTF.

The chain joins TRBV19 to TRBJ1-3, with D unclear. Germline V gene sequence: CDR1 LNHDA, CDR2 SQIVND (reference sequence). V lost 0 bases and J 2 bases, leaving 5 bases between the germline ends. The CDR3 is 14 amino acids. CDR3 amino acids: CASSIDGAGNTIYF. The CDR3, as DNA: TGTGCCAGTAGTATAGATGGAGCTGGAAACACCATATATTTT.

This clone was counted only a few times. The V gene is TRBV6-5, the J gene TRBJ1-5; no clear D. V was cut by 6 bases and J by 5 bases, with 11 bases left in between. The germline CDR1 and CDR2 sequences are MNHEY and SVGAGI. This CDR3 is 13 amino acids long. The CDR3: CASRADFYQPQHF. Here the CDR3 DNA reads TGTGCCAGCAGGGCTGACTTTTATCAGCCCCAGCATTTT.

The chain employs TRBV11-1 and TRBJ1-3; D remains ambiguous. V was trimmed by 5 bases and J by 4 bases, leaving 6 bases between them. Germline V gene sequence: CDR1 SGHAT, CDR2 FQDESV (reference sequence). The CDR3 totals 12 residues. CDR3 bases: TGTGCCAGCAGCCAATCCGGAAACACCATATATTTT. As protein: CASSQSGNTIYF.

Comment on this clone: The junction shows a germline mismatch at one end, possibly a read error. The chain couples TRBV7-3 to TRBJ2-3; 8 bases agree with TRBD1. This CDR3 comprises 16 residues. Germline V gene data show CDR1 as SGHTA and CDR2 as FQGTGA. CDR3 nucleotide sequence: TGTGCCGGCAGCTTAGCAGGGGGCTTCGGCACAGATACGCAGTATTTT. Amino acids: CAGSLAGGFGTDTQYF.

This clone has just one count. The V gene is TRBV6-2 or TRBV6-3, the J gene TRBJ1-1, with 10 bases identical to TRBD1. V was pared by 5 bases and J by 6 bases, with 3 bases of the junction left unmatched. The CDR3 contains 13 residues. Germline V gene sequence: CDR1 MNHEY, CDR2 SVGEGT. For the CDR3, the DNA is TGTGCCAGCAGTCGACAGGGGGCCGCTGAAGCTTTCTTT. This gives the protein CASSRQGAAEAFF.

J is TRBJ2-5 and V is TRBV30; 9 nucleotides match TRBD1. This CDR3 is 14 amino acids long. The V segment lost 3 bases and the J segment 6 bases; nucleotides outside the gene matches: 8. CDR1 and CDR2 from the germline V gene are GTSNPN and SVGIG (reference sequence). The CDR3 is CAWSPGTGRKTQYF. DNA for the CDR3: TGTGCCTGGAGCCCCGGGACAGGGAGGAAGACCCAGTACTTC.

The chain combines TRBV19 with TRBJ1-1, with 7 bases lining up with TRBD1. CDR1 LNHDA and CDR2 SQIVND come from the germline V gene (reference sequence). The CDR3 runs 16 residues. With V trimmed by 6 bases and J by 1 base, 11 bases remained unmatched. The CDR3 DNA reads TGTGCCAGTAGGGGAACAGGGGAGAGTTGGAACACTGAAGCTTTCTTT. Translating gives CASRGTGESWNTEAFF.

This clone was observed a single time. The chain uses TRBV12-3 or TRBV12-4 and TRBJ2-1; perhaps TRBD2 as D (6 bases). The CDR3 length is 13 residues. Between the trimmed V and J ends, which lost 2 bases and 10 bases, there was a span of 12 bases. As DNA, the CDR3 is TGTGCCAGCAGTTTATTGGGGGGTTGGGAGCAGTTCTTC. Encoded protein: CASSLLGGWEQFF.

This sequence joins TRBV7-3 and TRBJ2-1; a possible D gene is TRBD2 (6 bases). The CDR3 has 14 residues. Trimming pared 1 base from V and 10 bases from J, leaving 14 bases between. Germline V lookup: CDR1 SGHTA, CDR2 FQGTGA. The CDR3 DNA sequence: TGTGCCAGCAGCTTAATTGGGCAGGGAGGCGAGCAGTTCTTC. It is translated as CASSLIGQGGEQFF.

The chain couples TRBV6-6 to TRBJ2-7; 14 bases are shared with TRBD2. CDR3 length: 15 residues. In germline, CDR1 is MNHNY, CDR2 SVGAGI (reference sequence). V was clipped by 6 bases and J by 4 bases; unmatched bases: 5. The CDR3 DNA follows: TGTGCCAGCAGATCGACTAGCGGGGGGGCGTACGAGCAGTACTTC. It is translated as CASRSTSGGAYEQYF.

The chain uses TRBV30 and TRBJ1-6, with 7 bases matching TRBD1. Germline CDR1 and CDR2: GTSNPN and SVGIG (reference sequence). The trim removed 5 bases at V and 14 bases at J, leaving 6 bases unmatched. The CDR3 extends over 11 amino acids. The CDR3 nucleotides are TGTGCCTGGGTCAGGGGGAAATCCCTCCACTTT. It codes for CAWVRGKSLHF.

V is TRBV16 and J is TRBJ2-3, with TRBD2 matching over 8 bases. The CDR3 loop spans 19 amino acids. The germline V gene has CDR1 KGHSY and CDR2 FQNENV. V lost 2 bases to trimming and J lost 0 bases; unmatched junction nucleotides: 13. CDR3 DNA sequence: TGTGCCAGCAGCCAACTTTCTCAGCGGGGGTTCTCTAGCACAGATACGCAGTATTTT. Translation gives CASSQLSQRGFSSTDTQYF.

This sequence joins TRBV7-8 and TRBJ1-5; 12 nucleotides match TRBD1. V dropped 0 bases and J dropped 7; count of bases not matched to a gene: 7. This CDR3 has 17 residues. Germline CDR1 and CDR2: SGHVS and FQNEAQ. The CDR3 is CASSLAGQGAPRQPQHF. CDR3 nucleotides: TGTGCCAGCAGCTTAGCGGGACAGGGGGCGCCCCGGCAGCCCCAGCATTTT.

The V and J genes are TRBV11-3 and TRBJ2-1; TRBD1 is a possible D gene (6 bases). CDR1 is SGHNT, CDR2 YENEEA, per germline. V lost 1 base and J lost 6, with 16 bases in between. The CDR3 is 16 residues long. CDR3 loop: CASSLGPARGINEQFF. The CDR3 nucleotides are TGTGCCAGCAGCTTAGGACCGGCGAGGGGGATCAATGAGCAGTTCTTC.